The T cell receptor beta chain under discussion was sequenced for a study of regulatory T cells in long-lasting Graves disease. For the study at large: Graves' patients with a new diagnosis had received antithyroid drugs under 3 months.

There are a few counts of this clonotype. Relying on iRepertoire HTBI primers and Arm-PCR of CDR3 regions, the team built TCR beta libraries. One entry per CDR3 protein, called by TCRdb with MiXCR from the multiplex PCR reads. The data contain some 400,000 distinct CDR3 sequences, more than 13% of them singletons. Time point described: newly diagnosed GD, antithyroid drugs for less than 3 months. The TCR library was made from RNA extracted from PBMCs. These data are also associated with another study on T cells in Graves' hyperthyroidism and ophthalmopathy.

This receptor was taken from a woman aged 25 to 39 with Graves disease. The sequenced sample was peripheral blood mononuclear cells (PBMCs), obtained at new diagnosis, from a patient treated with antithyroid drugs.

DNA for the CDR3: TGTGCCAGCAGTTATGTATGGGGAGAGACCCAGTACTTC. It translates to CASSYVWGETQYF. The V and J genes are TRBV6-9 and TRBJ2-5, with unresolved D. This CDR3 region has 13 residues. Trimming removed 2 bases from V and 4 bases from J, with 8 bases in between. Germline loops: CDR1 MNHGY, CDR2 SVAAGI.